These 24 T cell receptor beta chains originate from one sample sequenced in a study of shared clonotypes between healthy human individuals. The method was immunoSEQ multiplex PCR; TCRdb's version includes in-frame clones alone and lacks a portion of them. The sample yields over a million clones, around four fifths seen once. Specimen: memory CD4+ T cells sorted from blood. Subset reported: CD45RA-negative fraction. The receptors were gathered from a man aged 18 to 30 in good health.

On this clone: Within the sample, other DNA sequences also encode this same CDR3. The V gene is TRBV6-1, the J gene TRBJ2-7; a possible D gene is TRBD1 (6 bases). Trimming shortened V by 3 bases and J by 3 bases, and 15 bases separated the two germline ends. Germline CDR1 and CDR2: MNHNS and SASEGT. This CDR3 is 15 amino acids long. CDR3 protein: CASSEGATGLYEQYF. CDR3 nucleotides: TGTGCCAGCAGTGAGGGGGCTACAGGGCTCTACGAGCAGTACTTC.

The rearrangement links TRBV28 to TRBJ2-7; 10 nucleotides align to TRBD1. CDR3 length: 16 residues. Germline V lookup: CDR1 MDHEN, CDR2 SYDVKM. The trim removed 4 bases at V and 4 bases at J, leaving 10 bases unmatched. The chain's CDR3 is CASSWTYRDRGYEQYF. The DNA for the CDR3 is TGTGCCAGCAGTTGGACGTACCGGGACAGGGGATACGAGCAGTACTTC.

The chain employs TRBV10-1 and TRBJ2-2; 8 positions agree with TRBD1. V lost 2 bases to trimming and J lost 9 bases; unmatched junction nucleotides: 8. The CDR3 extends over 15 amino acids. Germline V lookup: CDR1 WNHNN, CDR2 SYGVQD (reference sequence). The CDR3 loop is CASSEEGQATRELFF. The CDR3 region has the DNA TGCGCCAGCAGTGAGGAGGGACAGGCAACGCGGGAGCTGTTTTTT.

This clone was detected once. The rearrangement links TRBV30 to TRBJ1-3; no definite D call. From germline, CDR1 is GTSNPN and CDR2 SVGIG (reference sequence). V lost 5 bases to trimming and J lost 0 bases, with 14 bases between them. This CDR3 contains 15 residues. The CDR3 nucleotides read TGTGCCTGGGATAAAGATTTTAGCTCTGGAAACACCATATATTTT. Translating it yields CAWDKDFSSGNTIYF.

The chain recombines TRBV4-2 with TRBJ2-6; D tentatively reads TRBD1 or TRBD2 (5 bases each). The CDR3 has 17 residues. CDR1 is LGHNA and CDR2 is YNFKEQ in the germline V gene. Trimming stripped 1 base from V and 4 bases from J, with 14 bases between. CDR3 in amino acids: CASSQVGAGSGANVLTF. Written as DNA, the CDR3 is TGTGCCAGCAGCCAAGTCGGGGCAGGCTCCGGGGCCAACGTCCTGACTTTC.

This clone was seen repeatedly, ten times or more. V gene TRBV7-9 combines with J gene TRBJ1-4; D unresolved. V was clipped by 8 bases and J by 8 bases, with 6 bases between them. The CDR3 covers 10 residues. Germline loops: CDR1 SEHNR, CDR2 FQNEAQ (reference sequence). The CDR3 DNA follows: TGTGCCAGCGAAGGGGAAAAACTGTTTTTT. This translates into CASEGEKLFF. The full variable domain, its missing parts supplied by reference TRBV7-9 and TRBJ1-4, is DTGVSQNPRHKITKRGQNVTFRCDPISEHNRLYWYRQTLGQGPEFLTYFQNEAQLEKSRLLSDRFSAERPKGSFSTLEIQRTEQGDSAMYLCASEGEKLFFGSGTQLSVL.

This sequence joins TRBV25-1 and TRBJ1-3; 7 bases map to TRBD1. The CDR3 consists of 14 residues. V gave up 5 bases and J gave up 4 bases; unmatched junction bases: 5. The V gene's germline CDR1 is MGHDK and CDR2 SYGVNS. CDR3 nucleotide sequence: TGTGCCAGCAGTCTAACAGGGGTCGGAAACACCATATATTTT. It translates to CASSLTGVGNTIYF.

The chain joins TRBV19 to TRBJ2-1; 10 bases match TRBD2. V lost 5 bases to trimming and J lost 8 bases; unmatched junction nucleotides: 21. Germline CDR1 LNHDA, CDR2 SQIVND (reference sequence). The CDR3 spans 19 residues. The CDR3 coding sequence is TGTGCCAGTAGTCGATTGGCGATTGACCCTAGCGGGAGCATCGATGAGCAGTTCTTC. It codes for CASSRLAIDPSGSIDEQFF.

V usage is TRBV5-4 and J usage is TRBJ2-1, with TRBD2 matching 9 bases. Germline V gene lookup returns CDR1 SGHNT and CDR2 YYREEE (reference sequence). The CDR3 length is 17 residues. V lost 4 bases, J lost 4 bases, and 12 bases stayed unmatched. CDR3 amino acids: CASSPRRASGTYNEQFF. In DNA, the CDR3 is TGTGCCAGCAGCCCCAGGAGGGCTAGCGGGACTTACAATGAGCAGTTCTTC. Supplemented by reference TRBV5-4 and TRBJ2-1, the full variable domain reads ETGVTQSPTHLIKTRGQQVTLRCSSQSGHNTVSWYQQALGQGPQFIFQYYREEENGRGNFPPRFSGLQFPNYSSELNVNALELDDSALYLCASSPRRASGTYNEQFFGPGTRLTVL.

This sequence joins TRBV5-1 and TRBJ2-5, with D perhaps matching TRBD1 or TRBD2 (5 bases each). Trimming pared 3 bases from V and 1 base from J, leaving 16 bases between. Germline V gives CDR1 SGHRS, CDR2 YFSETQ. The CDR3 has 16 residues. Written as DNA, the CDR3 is TGCGCCAGCAGCTCGGGGCCGGTGGATTTCCAAGAGACCCAGTACTTC. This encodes CASSSGPVDFQETQYF.

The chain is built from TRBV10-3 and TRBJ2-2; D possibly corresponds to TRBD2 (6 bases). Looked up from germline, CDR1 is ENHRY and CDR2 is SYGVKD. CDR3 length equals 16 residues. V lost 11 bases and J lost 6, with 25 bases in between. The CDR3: CAATPGARSGAGELFF. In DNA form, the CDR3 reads TGTGCCGCCACCCCTGGCGCGCGATCGGGGGCCGGGGAGCTGTTTTTT.

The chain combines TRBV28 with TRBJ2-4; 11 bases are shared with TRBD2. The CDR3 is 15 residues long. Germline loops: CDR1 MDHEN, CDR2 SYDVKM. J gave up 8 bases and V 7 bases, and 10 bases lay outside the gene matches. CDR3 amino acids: CASIHSGGAEYIQYF. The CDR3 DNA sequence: TGTGCCAGCATCCATAGCGGGGGGGCCGAGTACATTCAGTACTTC.

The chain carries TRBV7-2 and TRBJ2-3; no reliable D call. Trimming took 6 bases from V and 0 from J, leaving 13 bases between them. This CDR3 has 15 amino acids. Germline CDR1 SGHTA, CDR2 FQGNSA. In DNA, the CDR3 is TGTGCCAGCAGTCCTCAAATGGGTAGCACAGATACGCAGTATTTT. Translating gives CASSPQMGSTDTQYF.

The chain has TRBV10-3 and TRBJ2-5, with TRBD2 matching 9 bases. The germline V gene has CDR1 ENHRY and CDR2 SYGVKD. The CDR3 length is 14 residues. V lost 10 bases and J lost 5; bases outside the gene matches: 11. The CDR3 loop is CATGWREGSETQYF. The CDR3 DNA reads TGTGCCACCGGCTGGCGGGAGGGAAGCGAGACCCAGTACTTC.

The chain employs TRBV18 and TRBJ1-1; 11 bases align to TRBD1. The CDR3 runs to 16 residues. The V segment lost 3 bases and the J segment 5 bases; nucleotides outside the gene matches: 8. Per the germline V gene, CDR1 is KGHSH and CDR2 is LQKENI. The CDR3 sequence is CASSPPGTGGGTEAFF. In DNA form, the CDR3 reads TGTGCCAGCTCACCGCCGGGGACAGGGGGTGGGACTGAAGCTTTCTTT.

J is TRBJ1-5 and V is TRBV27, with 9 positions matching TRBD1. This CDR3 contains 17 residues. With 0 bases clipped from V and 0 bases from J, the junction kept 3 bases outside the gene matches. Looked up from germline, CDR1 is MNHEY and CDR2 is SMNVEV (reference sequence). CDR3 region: CASSLSWTGDSNQPQHF. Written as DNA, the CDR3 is TGTGCCAGCAGTTTATCGTGGACAGGGGATAGCAATCAGCCCCAGCATTTT.

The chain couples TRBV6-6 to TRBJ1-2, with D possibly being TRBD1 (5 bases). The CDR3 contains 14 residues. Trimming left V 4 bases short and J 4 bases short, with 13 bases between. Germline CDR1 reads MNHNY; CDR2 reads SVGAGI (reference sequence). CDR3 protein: CASSLGGEGYGYTF. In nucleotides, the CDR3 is TGTGCCAGCAGTTTGGGAGGGGAAGGCTATGGCTACACCTTC.

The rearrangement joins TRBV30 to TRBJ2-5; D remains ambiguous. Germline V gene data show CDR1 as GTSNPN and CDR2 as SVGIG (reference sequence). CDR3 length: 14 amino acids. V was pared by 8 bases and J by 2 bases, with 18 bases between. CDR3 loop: CALTLRGPQETQYF. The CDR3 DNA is TGTGCCCTCACTCTAAGAGGACCTCAAGAGACCCAGTACTTC.

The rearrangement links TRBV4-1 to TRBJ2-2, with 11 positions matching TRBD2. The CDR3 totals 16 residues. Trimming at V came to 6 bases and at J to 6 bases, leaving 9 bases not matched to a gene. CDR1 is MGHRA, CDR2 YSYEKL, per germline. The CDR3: CASSREVAGGPGELFF. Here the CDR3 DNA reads TGCGCCAGCAGTCGTGAGGTAGCGGGGGGGCCCGGGGAGCTGTTTTTT.

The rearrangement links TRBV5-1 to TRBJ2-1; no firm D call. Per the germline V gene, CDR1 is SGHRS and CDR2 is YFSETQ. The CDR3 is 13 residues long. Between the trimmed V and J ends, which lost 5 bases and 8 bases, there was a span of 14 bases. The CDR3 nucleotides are TGCGCCAGCAGGGAACAGCCTCCGGATGAGCAGTTCTTC. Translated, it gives CASREQPPDEQFF.

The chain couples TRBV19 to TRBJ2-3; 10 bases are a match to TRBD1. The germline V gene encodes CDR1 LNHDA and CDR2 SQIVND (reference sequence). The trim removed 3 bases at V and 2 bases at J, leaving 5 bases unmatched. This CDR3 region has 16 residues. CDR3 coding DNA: TGTGCCAGTAGTATGTCCGGGACAGGGGACACAGATACGCAGTATTTT. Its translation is CASSMSGTGDTDTQYF.

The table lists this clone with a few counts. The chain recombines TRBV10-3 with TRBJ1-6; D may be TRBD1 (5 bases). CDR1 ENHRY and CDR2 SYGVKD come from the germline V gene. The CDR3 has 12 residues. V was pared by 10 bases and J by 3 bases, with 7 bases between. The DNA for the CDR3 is TGTGCCACCCAGGGCTATAATTCACCCCTCCACTTT. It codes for CATQGYNSPLHF.

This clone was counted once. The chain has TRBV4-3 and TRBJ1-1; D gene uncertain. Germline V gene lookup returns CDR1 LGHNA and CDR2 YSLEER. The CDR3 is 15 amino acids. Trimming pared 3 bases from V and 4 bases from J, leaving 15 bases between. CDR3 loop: CASSQVWSGSTEAFF. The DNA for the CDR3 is TGCGCCAGCAGCCAGGTGTGGTCGGGGTCCACTGAAGCTTTCTTT.

CDR3 protein: CASSQDKSTQYF. CDR3 DNA sequence: TGTGCCAGCAGCCAAGATAAGAGTACGCAGTATTTT. This rearrangement joins TRBV14 to TRBJ2-3; D is undetermined. The germline V and J ends were trimmed by 0 bases and 8 bases, with 6 bases remaining between them. The germline CDR1 and CDR2 sequences are SGHDN and FVKESK. CDR3 length equals 12 residues.